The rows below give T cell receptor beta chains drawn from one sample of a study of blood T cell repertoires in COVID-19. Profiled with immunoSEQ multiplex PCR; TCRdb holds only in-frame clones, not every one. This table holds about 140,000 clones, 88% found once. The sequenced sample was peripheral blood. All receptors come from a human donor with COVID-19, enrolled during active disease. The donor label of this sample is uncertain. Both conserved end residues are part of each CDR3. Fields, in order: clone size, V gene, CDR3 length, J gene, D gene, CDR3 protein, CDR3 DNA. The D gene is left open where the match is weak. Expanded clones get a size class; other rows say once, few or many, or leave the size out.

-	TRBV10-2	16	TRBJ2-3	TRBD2	CASTAGLAAGTDTQYF	TGCGCCAGCACCGCCGGACTAGCGGCCGGCACAGATACGCAGTATTTT
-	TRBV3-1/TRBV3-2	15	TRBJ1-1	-	CASSQEVSWATEAFF	TGTGCCAGCAGCCAAGAGGTCTCTTGGGCCACTGAAGCTTTCTTT
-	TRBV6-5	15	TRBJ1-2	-	CASSYSRWLSYGYTF	TGTGCCAGCAGTTACTCGAGGTGGCTCAGTTATGGCTACACCTTC
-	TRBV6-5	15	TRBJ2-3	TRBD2	CASSLSGRAPDTQYF	TGTGCCAGCAGTTTGAGCGGGAGGGCCCCAGATACGCAGTATTTT
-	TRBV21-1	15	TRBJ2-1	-	CASRQTSGRNNEQFF	TGTGCCAGCAGACAGACTAGCGGGAGAAACAATGAGCAGTTCTTC
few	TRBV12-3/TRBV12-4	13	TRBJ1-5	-	CASSLQENQPQHF	TGTGCCAGCAGTTTACAAGAGAATCAGCCCCAGCATTTT
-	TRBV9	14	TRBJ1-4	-	CASTRGAEGEKLFF	TGTGCCAGCACCCGGGGGGCCGAGGGAGAAAAACTGTTTTTT
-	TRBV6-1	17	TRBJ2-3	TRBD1	CASSEVRTGGGSDTQYF	TGTGCCAGCAGTGAAGTTCGTACAGGGGGCGGATCAGATACGCAGTATTTT
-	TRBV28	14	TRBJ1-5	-	CASSLSQNNQPQHF	TGTGCCAGCAGTTTATCCCAGAACAATCAGCCCCAGCATTTT
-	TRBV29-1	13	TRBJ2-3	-	CSGKGGGTDTQYF	TGCAGCGGCAAAGGAGGGGGCACAGATACGCAGTATTTT
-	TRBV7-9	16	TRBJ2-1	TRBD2	CASSLEEREEGDEQFF	TGTGCCAGCAGCTTAGAGGAGCGGGAGGAGGGGGATGAGCAGTTCTTC
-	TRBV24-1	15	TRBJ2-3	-	CATSDPDGGTDTQYF	TGTGCCACCAGTGATCCCGACGGGGGCACAGATACGCAGTATTTT
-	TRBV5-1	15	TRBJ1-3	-	CASSEPGSAGNTIYF	TGCGCCAGCAGCGAGCCAGGGTCAGCTGGAAACACCATATATTTT
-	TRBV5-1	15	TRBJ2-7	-	CASSFLPDTSYEQYF	TGCGCCAGCAGCTTCCTCCCGGACACCTCCTACGAGCAGTACTTC
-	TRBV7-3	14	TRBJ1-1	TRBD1	CASSLGTANTEAFF	TGTGCCAGCAGCTTAGGGACAGCCAACACTGAAGCTTTCTTT
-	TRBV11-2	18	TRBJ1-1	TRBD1	CASSLGGQGARRNTEAFF	TGTGCCAGCAGCTTAGGGGGACAGGGGGCGCGAAGGAACACTGAAGCTTTCTTT
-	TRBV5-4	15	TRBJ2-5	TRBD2	CASSSTSGALETQYF	TGTGCCAGCAGCTCGACTAGCGGGGCTCTCGAGACCCAGTACTTC
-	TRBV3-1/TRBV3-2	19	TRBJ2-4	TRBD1	CASSQELGGTGGGKNIQYF	TGTGCCAGCAGCCAAGAACTTGGTGGGACAGGGGGAGGCAAAAACATTCAGTACTTC
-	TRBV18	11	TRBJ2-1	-	CASSPGAEQFF	TGTGCCAGCTCACCAGGGGCTGAGCAGTTCTTC
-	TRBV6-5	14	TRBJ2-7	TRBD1	CASTGTGGSHEQYF	TGTGCCAGCACCGGGACAGGGGGCTCCCACGAGCAGTACTTC
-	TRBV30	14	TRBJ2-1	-	CAWNRESFYNEQFF	TGTGCCTGGAATCGAGAATCCTTTTACAATGAGCAGTTCTTC
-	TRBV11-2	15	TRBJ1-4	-	CASSSEGGYGEKLFF	TGTGCCAGCAGCTCCGAAGGAGGTTATGGGGAAAAACTGTTTTTT
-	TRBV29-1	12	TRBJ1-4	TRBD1	CSGQGANEKLFF	TGCAGCGGACAGGGAGCTAATGAAAAACTGTTTTTT
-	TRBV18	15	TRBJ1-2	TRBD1	CASSPLIGGNYGYTF	TGTGCCAGCTCACCCCTGATAGGGGGCAACTATGGCTACACCTTC
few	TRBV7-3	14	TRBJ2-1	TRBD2	CASSFGSGSDEQFF	TGTGCCAGCAGCTTTGGTAGCGGGAGTGATGAGCAGTTCTTC
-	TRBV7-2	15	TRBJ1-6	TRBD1	CASSLEQGPNSPLHF	TGTGCCAGCAGCTTAGAACAGGGGCCTAATTCACCCCTCCACTTT
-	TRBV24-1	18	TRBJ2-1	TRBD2	CATSDLPFAGGSTDEQFF	TGTGCCACCAGTGATTTGCCTTTTGCGGGAGGGTCTACGGATGAGCAGTTCTTC
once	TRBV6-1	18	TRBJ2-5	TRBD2	CASSEGAIGLAGGETQYF	TGTGCCAGCAGTGAAGGGGCTATCGGGCTAGCGGGGGGAGAGACCCAGTACTTC
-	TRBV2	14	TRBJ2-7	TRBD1	CASHRDRGLNEQYF	TGTGCCAGCCACCGGGACAGGGGGCTTAACGAGCAGTACTTC
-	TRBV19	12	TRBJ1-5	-	CASSQGWQPQHF	TGTGCCAGTAGTCAGGGGTGGCAGCCCCAGCATTTT
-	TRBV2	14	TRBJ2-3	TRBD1	CASRGQDRTDTQYF	TGTGCCAGCAGGGGACAGGATCGCACAGATACGCAGTATTTT
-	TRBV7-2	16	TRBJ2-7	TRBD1	CASSLQWGQGAGEQYF	TGTGCCAGCAGCTTACAGTGGGGACAGGGGGCAGGCGAGCAGTACTTC
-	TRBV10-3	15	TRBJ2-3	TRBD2	CAISVLAGGADTQYF	TGTGCCATCAGCGTATTAGCGGGGGGTGCAGATACGCAGTATTTT
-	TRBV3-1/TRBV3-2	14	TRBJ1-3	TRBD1	CASSQGDSRNTIYF	TGTGCCAGCAGCCAAGGGGACAGCCGAAACACCATATATTTT
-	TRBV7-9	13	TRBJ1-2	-	CASSPQGNYGYTF	TGTGCCAGCAGCCCACAGGGAAATTACGGCTACACCTTC
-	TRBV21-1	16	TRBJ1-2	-	CASNIGLPAEGSGYTF	TGTGCCAGCAACATAGGCCTACCCGCGGAAGGGAGCGGCTACACCTTC
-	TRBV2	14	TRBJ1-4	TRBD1	CASSLTGVGEKLFF	TGTGCCAGCAGTTTGACAGGGGTTGGAGAAAAACTGTTTTTT
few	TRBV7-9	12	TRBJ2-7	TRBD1	CASSPTGDEQYF	TGTGCCAGCAGCCCAACAGGGGACGAGCAGTACTTC
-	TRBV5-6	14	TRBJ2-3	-	CASSLYQAPDTQYF	TGTGCCAGCAGCTTGTACCAGGCCCCAGATACGCAGTATTTT
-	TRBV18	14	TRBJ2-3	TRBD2	CASSPAGEGDTQYF	TGTGCCAGCTCACCCGCCGGGGAGGGAGATACGCAGTATTTT
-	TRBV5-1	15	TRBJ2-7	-	CASTIGGTVSYEQYF	TGCGCCAGCACCATAGGCGGGACCGTCTCCTACGAGCAGTACTTC
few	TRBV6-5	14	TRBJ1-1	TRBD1	CASSRGQRNTEAFF	TGTGCCAGCAGTCGGGGACAGCGGAACACTGAAGCTTTCTTT
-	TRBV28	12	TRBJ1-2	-	CASSLGDYGYTF	TGTGCCAGCAGTCTGGGAGACTATGGCTACACCTTC
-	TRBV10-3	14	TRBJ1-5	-	CATWATDSNQPQHF	TGTGCCACCTGGGCGACGGATAGCAATCAGCCCCAGCATTTT
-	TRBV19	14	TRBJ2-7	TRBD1	CASSIRDRSYEQYF	TGTGCCAGTAGTATACGGGACAGGTCCTACGAGCAGTACTTC
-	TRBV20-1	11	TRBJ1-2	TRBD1	CRIEGAHGYTF	TGCAGAATTGAGGGGGCGCATGGCTACACCTTC
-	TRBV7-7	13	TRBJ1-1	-	CASSRGTDTEAFF	TGTGCCAGCAGCCGGGGGACCGACACTGAAGCTTTCTTT
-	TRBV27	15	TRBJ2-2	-	CATHPFPGSTGELFF	TGTGCCACCCATCCGTTTCCCGGTAGCACCGGGGAGCTGTTTTTT
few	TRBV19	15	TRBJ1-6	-	CASSIHWDINSPLHF	TGTGCCAGTAGTATACATTGGGACATTAATTCACCCCTCCACTTT
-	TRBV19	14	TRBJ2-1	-	CASRRWGENNEQFF	TGTGCCAGCCGTAGGTGGGGGGAAAACAATGAGCAGTTCTTC
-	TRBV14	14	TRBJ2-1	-	CASSQVFLGAEQFF	TGTGCCAGCAGCCAAGTCTTCCTGGGCGCGGAGCAGTTCTTC
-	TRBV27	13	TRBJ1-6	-	CASSFQGASPLHF	TGTGCCAGCAGTTTTCAAGGGGCCTCACCCCTCCACTTT
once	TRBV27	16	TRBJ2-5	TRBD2	CASSLYLRTSSETQYF	TGTGCCAGCAGTTTATACTTAAGGACTAGTTCTGAGACCCAGTACTTC
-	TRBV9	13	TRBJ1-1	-	CASSAPGGTEAFF	TGTGCCAGCAGCGCCCCGGGGGGTACTGAAGCTTTCTTT
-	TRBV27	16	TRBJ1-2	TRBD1	CASSSGTGAANYGYTF	TGTGCCAGCAGTAGTGGGACAGGGGCTGCTAACTATGGCTACACCTTC
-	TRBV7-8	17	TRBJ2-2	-	CASSLVFPGVDTGELFF	TGTGCCAGCAGCTTAGTTTTTCCGGGAGTCGACACCGGGGAGCTGTTTTTT